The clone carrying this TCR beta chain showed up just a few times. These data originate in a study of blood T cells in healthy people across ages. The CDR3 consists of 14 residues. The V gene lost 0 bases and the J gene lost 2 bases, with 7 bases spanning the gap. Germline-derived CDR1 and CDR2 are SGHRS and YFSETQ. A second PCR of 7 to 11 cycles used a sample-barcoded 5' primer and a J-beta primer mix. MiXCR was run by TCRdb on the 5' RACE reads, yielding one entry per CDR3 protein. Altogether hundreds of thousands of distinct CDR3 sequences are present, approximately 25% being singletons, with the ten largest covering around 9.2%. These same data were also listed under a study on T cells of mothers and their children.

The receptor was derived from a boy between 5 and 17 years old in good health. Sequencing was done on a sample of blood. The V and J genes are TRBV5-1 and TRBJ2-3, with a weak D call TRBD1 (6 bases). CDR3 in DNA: TGCGCCAGCAGCTTGGGGGACAACACAGATACGCAGTATTTT. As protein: CASSLGDNTDTQYF.